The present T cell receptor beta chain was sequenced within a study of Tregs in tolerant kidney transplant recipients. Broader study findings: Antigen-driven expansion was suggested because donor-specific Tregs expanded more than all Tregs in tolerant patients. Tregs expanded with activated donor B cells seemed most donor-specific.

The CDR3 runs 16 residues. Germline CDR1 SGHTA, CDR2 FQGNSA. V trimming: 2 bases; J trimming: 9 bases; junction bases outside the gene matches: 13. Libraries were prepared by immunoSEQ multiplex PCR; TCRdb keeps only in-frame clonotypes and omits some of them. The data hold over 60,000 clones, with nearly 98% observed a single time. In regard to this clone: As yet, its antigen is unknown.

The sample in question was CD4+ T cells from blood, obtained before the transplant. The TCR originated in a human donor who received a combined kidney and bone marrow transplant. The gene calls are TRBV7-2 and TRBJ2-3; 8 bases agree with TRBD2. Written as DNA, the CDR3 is TGTGCCAGCAGCTTACGGCGGGGGGTTGGTTATCGAACGCAGTATTTT. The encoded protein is CASSLRRGVGYRTQYF.